This T cell receptor beta chain was recovered during a study of neurological immune-mediated disorders. The CDR3 extends over 16 amino acids. Trimming removed 2 bases from V and 3 bases from J; junction bases left unmatched: 8. A single count supports this clonotype. Antigen unknown. A much more abundant neighbour one base away suggests this may be a read error. By 5'RACE with 10-nucleotide random UMIs, the cDNA was made. TCRdb redid the calling of the 5' RACE reads with MiXCR, one entry per CDR3 protein. The sample carries about 44,000 distinct CDR3 sequences, roughly 21% recorded once. Regarding the study as a whole: In HTLV-1-associated myelopathy, TCR clonal expansion was greatest, whereas multiple sclerosis had the least, falling below healthy controls.

Time point here: technical triplicate 3. This chain links TRBV12-3 or TRBV12-4 with TRBJ2-3; 7 bases agree with TRBD1. The sequence came from a man aged 60 to 69 with HTLV-1-associated myelopathy (HAM/TSP). Sequencing was performed on PBMCs. CDR3 DNA sequence: TGTGCCAGCAGTTTAAGGGACAGTGGCCCGACAGATACGCAGTATTTT. It is translated as CASSLRDSGPTDTQYF.